This T cell receptor beta chain was documented in a study of blood T cells in healthy people across ages. Findings of the study overall: More naive CD4+ cells and higher diversity marked long-lived donors relative to aged donors.

About this clonotype: Antigen unknown.

Together with a sample-barcoded 5' primer, a J-beta primer mix was included in a second PCR lasting about 7 to 12 cycles. TCRdb recomputed calls from the 5' RACE reads with MiXCR, one row per CDR3 protein. Of under 2 million distinct CDR3 sequences in the sample, roughly 32% were seen once. The CDR3 has 14 residues. The trim removed 6 bases at V and 2 bases at J, leaving 7 bases unmatched. It was ten milliliters of peripheral blood that were drawn from each donor. The sequenced material came from blood. This receptor was taken from a woman in her twenties or thirties in good health. This chain uses TRBV12-3 or TRBV12-4 with TRBJ2-7; 7 bases line up with TRBD2. CDR3: CASRRDGLAYEQYF. In DNA form, the CDR3 reads TGTGCCAGCAGACGTGACGGACTAGCCTACGAGCAGTACTTC.